Below, 21 T cell receptor beta chains from the same sample are listed, as sequenced in a study of blood T cell repertoires in COVID-19. Repertoires were generated with immunoSEQ multiplex PCR, while TCRdb's copy carries only in-frame clones and drops some. The table has approximately 140,000 clones, roughly 83% seen once. The sample was peripheral blood. The receptors were sampled from a woman older than 75 with acute or convalescent COVID-19.

V and J are TRBV29-1 and TRBJ1-2; tentatively, D is TRBD1 (5 bases). Trimming stripped 2 bases from V and 5 bases from J, with 15 bases between. The CDR3 is 14 amino acids. Germline CDR1 SQVTM, CDR2 ANQGSEA. The CDR3 nucleotides read TGCAGCGTTGAACCCCCGGGGGTCGTTTATGGCTACACCTTC. Its translation: CSVEPPGVVYGYTF. The whole variable domain, remainder taken from reference TRBV29-1 and TRBJ1-2, is SAVISQKPSRDICQRGTSLTIQCQVDSQVTMMFWYRQQPGQSLTLIATANQGSEATYESGFVIDKFPISRPNLTFSTLTVSNMSPEDSSIYLCSVEPPGVVYGYTFGSGTRLTVV.

The chain uses TRBV7-2 and TRBJ2-3; 7 bases fit TRBD1. The CDR3 totals 15 residues. Germline CDR1 SGHTA, CDR2 FQGNSA. Trimming at V came to 5 bases and at J to 3 bases, leaving 8 bases not matched to a gene. The CDR3 sequence: CASSRYRQGTDTQYF. DNA of the CDR3: TGTGCCAGCAGCCGTTATCGACAGGGTACAGATACGCAGTATTTT.

As DNA, the CDR3 is TGTGCCAGCAGCACCGGGACAGCCAGCTCCTATAATTCACCCCTCCACTTT. This sequence encodes CASSTGTASSYNSPLHF. V gene TRBV9 combines with J gene TRBJ1-6; 7 bases are shared with TRBD1. Germline trimming cut 4 bases from V and 0 bases from J; bases unmatched to any gene: 7. CDR3 size: 17 residues. CDR1 SGDLS and CDR2 YYNGEE come from the germline V gene.

This clone was observed a handful of times. The J gene is TRBJ1-2, the V gene TRBV6-1; TRBD1 might be the D (6 bases). CDR3 length equals 15 residues. V shed 2 bases and J shed 2 bases, with 12 bases lying between them. Germline CDR1 reads MNHNS; CDR2 reads SASEGT. The DNA for the CDR3 is TGTGCCAGCAGTGAATGGCAGGGGATAAACTATGGCTACACCTTC. Its translation: CASSEWQGINYGYTF.

The chain joins TRBV5-1 to TRBJ1-2, with TRBD1 as a possible D gene (6 bases). V lost 0 bases to trimming and J lost 4 bases, with 13 bases between them. Germline CDR1 and CDR2: SGHRS and YFSETQ. The CDR3 runs to 15 residues. The DNA of the CDR3 is TGCGCCAGCAGCTTGGAGCCGGGACACTCCTATGGCTACACCTTC. Translating gives CASSLEPGHSYGYTF. Drawing the rest from reference TRBV5-1 and TRBJ1-2, the complete variable domain is KAGVTQTPRYLIKTRGQQVTLSCSPISGHRSVSWYQQTPGQGLQFLFEYFSETQRNKGNFPGRFSGRQFSNSRSEMNVSTLELGDSALYLCASSLEPGHSYGYTFGSGTRLTVV.

This clone was recorded once. The rearrangement links TRBV7-2 to TRBJ2-1, with 7 bases lining up with TRBD2. The CDR3 totals 16 residues. With 5 bases clipped from V and 5 bases from J, the junction kept 12 bases outside the gene matches. The V gene's germline CDR1 is SGHTA and CDR2 FQGNSA. The CDR3: CASSLRLLAANNEQFF. The CDR3 DNA follows: TGTGCCAGCAGCCTTAGGTTGCTAGCGGCTAACAATGAGCAGTTCTTC.

This chain joins TRBV19 and TRBJ2-2, with D possibly matching TRBD2 (6 bases). Deletions cut 6 bases from V and 2 bases from J, with 13 bases between. The length of the CDR3 is 15 residues. Germline CDR1 reads LNHDA; CDR2 reads SQIVND (reference sequence). CDR3 sequence (DNA): TGTGCCAGTAGGACGGGACTGCGCAACACCGGGGAGCTGTTTTTT. Protein product: CASRTGLRNTGELFF.

The chain joins TRBV10-2 to TRBJ2-7; 13 bases fit TRBD2. Unmatched junction bases numbered 1, after V lost 2 bases and J lost 0 bases. The CDR3 length is 16 residues. Germline loops: CDR1 WSHSY, CDR2 SAAADI. CDR3 nucleotides: TGCGCCAGCAGTGAGGGACTAGCGGGGGCCTCCTACGAGCAGTACTTC. Translated: CASSEGLAGASYEQYF.

The chain combines TRBV30 with TRBJ1-2; 7 bases fit TRBD1. The CDR3 covers 13 residues. J lost 8 bases, V lost 0 bases, and 6 bases had no gene match. Per germline, CDR1 GTSNPN and CDR2 SVGIG (reference sequence). Written as DNA, the CDR3 is TGTGCCTGGAGTGTACAGGGGCGCACGGGCTACACCTTC. Translating it yields CAWSVQGRTGYTF. The full variable domain, its missing parts supplied by reference TRBV30 and TRBJ1-2, is SQTIHQWPATLVQPVGSPLSLECTVEGTSNPNLYWYRQAAGRGLQLLFYSVGIGQISSEVPQNLSASRPQDRQFILSSKKLLLSDSGFYLCAWSVQGRTGYTFGSGTRLTVV.

This clone occurred a few times. CDR3 in DNA: TGTGCCAGCATCGGACAGGGTAGAAGCTCCTACAATGAGCAGTTCTTC. Translated: CASIGQGRSSYNEQFF. The gene calls are TRBV7-2 and TRBJ2-1, with 8 bases fitting TRBD1. From germline, CDR1 is SGHTA and CDR2 FQGNSA. Trimming removed 7 bases from V and 0 bases from J; junction bases left unmatched: 8. The CDR3 is made up of 16 amino acids.

The genes are TRBV6-5 and TRBJ2-7, with TRBD2 identical over 9 bases. Germline values: CDR1 MNHEY, CDR2 SVGAGI. V shed 4 bases, J shed 3 bases, and the junction held 7 bases outside the gene matches. The CDR3 has 15 residues. The CDR3 DNA sequence: TGTGCCAGCAGTTCCCAGCGGGGGGCCCGCTACGAGCAGTACTTC. Translating gives CASSSQRGARYEQYF.

The chain joins TRBV27 to TRBJ2-3; 8 bases match TRBD2. The CDR3 sequence is 15 residues long. J was trimmed by 6 bases and V by 3 bases; bases with no gene match: 8. CDR1 MNHEY and CDR2 SMNVEV come from the germline V gene (reference sequence). The CDR3 region has the DNA TGTGCCAGCAGTTTTTTTGGGACTAGGGGTGATACGCAGTATTTT. Protein product: CASSFFGTRGDTQYF.

The CDR3 sequence is CASSHDRGGETQYF. The CDR3 nucleotides read TGCGCCAGCAGCCACGACCGGGGAGGGGAGACCCAGTACTTC. The chain links TRBV5-1 to TRBJ2-5; TRBD2 matches at 7 bases. This CDR3 region has 14 residues. Germline CDR1 and CDR2: SGHRS and YFSETQ. J lost 5 bases, V lost 4 bases, and 8 bases had no gene match.

This chain links TRBV27 with TRBJ1-1; 8 nucleotides align to TRBD1. Germline lookup yields CDR1 MNHEY and CDR2 SMNVEV (reference sequence). This CDR3 comprises 13 residues. The J segment lost 8 bases and the V segment lost 8 bases, leaving 10 bases of the junction unmatched. CDR3 sequence (DNA): TGTGCCAGCGGACAGGGTAGGTTCGGCGAAGCTTTCTTT. This encodes CASGQGRFGEAFF.

This rearrangement joins TRBV6-5 to TRBJ1-1; the match to TRBD1 covers 7 bases. V was pared by 2 bases and J by 13 bases, with 10 bases of the junction left unmatched. The CDR3 extends over 13 amino acids. Germline loops: CDR1 MNHEY, CDR2 SVGAGI. The CDR3 nucleotides read TGTGCCAGCAGTTACCGACCCGGGACAGAATATTTCTTT. The encoded protein is CASSYRPGTEYFF.

The V and J genes are TRBV7-9 and TRBJ1-2, with TRBD1 matching over 7 bases. Germline loops: CDR1 SEHNR, CDR2 FQNEAQ (reference sequence). The CDR3 loop spans 13 amino acids. V trimming: 1 base; J trimming: 7 bases; junction bases outside the gene matches: 3. The CDR3 loop reads CASSLGQGGGYTF. The CDR3 coding sequence is TGTGCCAGCAGCTTAGGACAGGGTGGTGGCTACACCTTC. Based on the CDR3 plus reference TRBV7-9 and TRBJ1-2, the full variable domain is DTGVSQNPRHKITKRGQNVTFRCDPISEHNRLYWYRQTLGQGPEFLTYFQNEAQLEKSRLLSDRFSAERPKGSFSTLEIQRTEQGDSAMYLCASSLGQGGGYTFGSGTRLTVV.

This clone has just a few counts. J is TRBJ2-7 and V is TRBV30, with 10 bases matching TRBD1. The CDR3 extends over 13 amino acids. V lost 5 bases to trimming and J lost 12 bases; unmatched junction nucleotides: 13. CDR1 GTSNPN and CDR2 SVGIG come from the germline V gene (reference sequence). CDR3: CAWAPLGQGFLYF. The CDR3 nucleotides are TGTGCCTGGGCCCCCCTGGGACAGGGGTTTCTGTACTTC.

The chain carries TRBV6-2 or TRBV6-3 and TRBJ1-1; no reliable D call. This CDR3 is built from 12 residues. The germline V and J ends were trimmed by 2 bases and 9 bases, with 10 bases remaining between them. Per the germline V gene, CDR1 is MNHEY and CDR2 is SVGEGT. This chain's CDR3 is CASSYAVRKAFF. CDR3 in DNA: TGTGCCAGCAGTTACGCAGTCAGAAAAGCTTTCTTT.

V is TRBV5-1 and J is TRBJ1-2; 7 bases line up with TRBD1. CDR1 is SGHRS, CDR2 YFSETQ, per germline. The CDR3 extends over 14 amino acids. The V gene end was trimmed by 4 bases and the J gene end by 2 bases; junction bases not matched to a gene: 5. CDR3 nucleotides: TGCGCCAGCAGCGCACTACAGGGGAACTATGGCTACACCTTC. Its translation is CASSALQGNYGYTF.

The sample holds one count of this clone. The chain is built from TRBV5-4 and TRBJ1-4; 9 positions match TRBD1. The germline V gene encodes CDR1 SGHNT and CDR2 YYREEE (reference sequence). This CDR3 spans 15 amino acids. V shed 3 bases and J 8 bases; nucleotides not matched to a gene: 8. The CDR3 loop reads CASSSNRGRGEKLFF. The CDR3 coding sequence is TGTGCCAGCAGCTCGAACAGGGGGCGCGGGGAAAAACTGTTTTTT.

The V gene is TRBV5-5, the J gene TRBJ1-5; weak D call: TRBD1 (6 bases). CDR3 length: 13 residues. CDR1 SGHKS and CDR2 YYEKEE come from the germline V gene (reference sequence). Deletions cut 4 bases from V and 7 bases from J, with 12 bases between. This CDR3 is CASSPAGDQPQHF. The DNA for the CDR3 is TGTGCCAGCAGCCCCGCAGGGGACCAGCCCCAGCATTTT.